The 13 T cell receptor beta chains given below trace back to one sample, sequenced in a study of radiation and T cells in renal cell carcinoma. The treatment is: treatment-naive control, cytoreductive nephrectomy. Measured with immunoSEQ multiplex PCR; TCRdb has only the in-frame clones, and not every one. The sample contains 24,000 or so clones, around 50% of which appear only once. Material: tumor tissue, obtained from a patient whose treatment was nephrectomy without radiotherapy. Receptors originate from a human donor with renal cell carcinoma.

V gene TRBV4-3 combines with J gene TRBJ2-2, with 7 bases that match TRBD1. V lost 0 bases to trimming and J lost 7 bases; unmatched junction nucleotides: 5. The CDR3 consists of 15 residues. Germline CDR1 reads LGHNA; CDR2 reads YSLEER. The CDR3 loop reads CASSQETGRNGELFF. In DNA form, the CDR3 reads TGCGCCAGCAGCCAAGAGACAGGGCGTAACGGGGAGCTGTTTTTT.

The chain combines TRBV6-5 with TRBJ2-5, with unresolved D. This CDR3 is built from 15 residues. V lost 2 bases to trimming and J lost 1 base, with 11 bases between them. The germline CDR1 and CDR2 sequences are MNHEY and SVGAGI. CDR3 amino acids: CASSYNAPTQETQYF. The CDR3 DNA reads as TGTGCCAGCAGTTACAATGCCCCCACCCAAGAGACCCAGTACTTC.

The chain uses TRBV7-9 and TRBJ1-5; 12 nucleotides agree with TRBD1. CDR1 is SEHNR and CDR2 is FQNEAQ in the germline V gene (reference sequence). V lost 6 bases to trimming and J lost 3 bases; unmatched junction nucleotides: 12. This CDR3 region has 18 residues. The CDR3: CASSPSPGQGALNQPQHF. CDR3 nucleotide sequence: TGTGCCAGCAGTCCTTCGCCGGGACAGGGGGCACTCAATCAGCCCCAGCATTTT.

The table lists this clone with a few counts. This chain connects TRBV10-3 to TRBJ2-5; unclear D gene. The ends were cut back, 8 bases at V and 2 bases at J, with 12 bases in the middle. Germline V gives CDR1 ENHRY, CDR2 SYGVKD. This CDR3 has 13 residues. The CDR3 DNA reads TGTGCCATCGCTGGACGTATTCAAGAGACCCAGTACTTC. Encoded protein: CAIAGRIQETQYF.

This sequence joins TRBV5-6 and TRBJ2-7; 7 nucleotides agree with TRBD1. Germline-derived CDR1 and CDR2 are SGHDT and YYEEEE. This CDR3 comprises 15 residues. V lost 4 bases and J lost 5; bases outside the gene matches: 12. CDR3 nucleotide sequence: TGTGCCAGCAGCCCACCACGACAGGGCATCCACGAGCAGTACTTC. This encodes CASSPPRQGIHEQYF.

The V gene is TRBV6-1, the J gene TRBJ2-7; D uncertain. Trimming took 5 bases from V and 7 from J, leaving 18 bases between them. Germline CDR1 MNHNS, CDR2 SASEGT. The CDR3 spans 14 residues. The CDR3 DNA follows: TGTGCCAGCAGTACTGCCCCGGACGCCCGGGAGCAGTACTTC. Amino acids: CASSTAPDAREQYF.

In this sample, this clone turned up once. The chain has TRBV6-5 and TRBJ2-7; D uncertain. The V gene lost 4 bases and the J gene lost 7 bases, with 11 bases spanning the gap. The CDR3 sequence is 12 residues long. Germline V lookup: CDR1 MNHEY, CDR2 SVGAGI. The CDR3 is CASSSFVREQYF. The CDR3 region has the DNA TGTGCCAGCAGTTCCTTCGTGCGGGAGCAGTACTTC.

The gene calls are TRBV19 and TRBJ2-1, with 15 bases aligning to TRBD2. V was clipped by 1 base and J by 5 bases; unmatched bases: 3. The CDR3 runs to 17 residues. The germline V gene has CDR1 LNHDA and CDR2 SQIVND (reference sequence). The CDR3 region is CASSIGTSGGVNNEQFF. CDR3 bases: TGTGCCAGTAGTATAGGGACTAGCGGGGGGGTCAACAATGAGCAGTTCTTC. Combining the CDR3 with reference TRBV19 and TRBJ2-1 gives the whole variable domain DGGITQSPKYLFRKEGQNVTLSCEQNLNHDAMYWYRQDPGQGLRLIYYSQIVNDFQKGDIAEGYSVSREKKESFPLTVTSAQKNPTAFYLCASSIGTSGGVNNEQFFGPGTRLTVL.

V gene TRBV7-2 combines with J gene TRBJ2-6, with D unresolved. Germline assignment: CDR1 SGHTA and CDR2 FQGNSA. V lost 1 base and J lost 2, with 9 bases in between. The CDR3 is 16 amino acids. The CDR3 nucleotides are TGTGCCAGCAGCTTAGGGGAAGGAGCTGGGGCCAACGTCCTGACTTTC. Translation: CASSLGEGAGANVLTF.

V and J are TRBV6-5 and TRBJ1-2, with D tentatively TRBD1 (5 bases). This CDR3 region has 13 residues. CDR1 and CDR2 from the germline V gene are MNHEY and SVGAGI. With 6 bases removed from V and 1 base from J, the gap between germline ends came to 9 bases. The CDR3 nucleotides read TGTGCCAGCAGAGTACAGGTTAACTATGGCTACACCTTC. It yields the protein CASRVQVNYGYTF.

The V gene is TRBV11-1, the J gene TRBJ1-5; a possible D gene is TRBD1 (5 bases). V dropped 2 bases and J dropped 6 bases, with 11 bases sitting between them. The germline gives CDR1 SGHAT, CDR2 FQDESV (reference sequence). The CDR3 loop spans 14 amino acids. The CDR3: CASSLPGEGQPQHF. DNA for the CDR3: TGTGCCAGCAGCTTACCGGGGGAAGGTCAGCCCCAGCATTTT.

The chain recombines TRBV30 with TRBJ1-6; D possibly corresponds to TRBD1 (6 bases). The CDR3 spans 13 residues. Germline V CDR1 and CDR2: GTSNPN, SVGIG (reference sequence). Trimming pared 5 bases from V and 5 bases from J, leaving 10 bases between. The DNA for the CDR3 is TGTGCCTGGGCCGGACAGAATAATTCACCCCTCCACTTT. Translating gives CAWAGQNNSPLHF. Full variable domain (rest looked up from reference TRBV30 and TRBJ1-6): SQTIHQWPATLVQPVGSPLSLECTVEGTSNPNLYWYRQAAGRGLQLLFYSVGIGQISSEVPQNLSASRPQDRQFILSSKKLLLSDSGFYLCAWAGQNNSPLHFGNGTRLTVT.

The V gene is TRBV19, the J gene TRBJ2-7; D is tentatively TRBD1 or TRBD2 (5 bases each). V was trimmed by 3 bases and J by 4 bases, leaving 13 bases between them. CDR3 size: 14 residues. CDR1 and CDR2 (germline): LNHDA, SQIVND (reference sequence). The CDR3 loop reads CASSIKGWGYEQYF. The CDR3 nucleotides read TGTGCCAGTAGTATTAAAGGATGGGGGTACGAGCAGTACTTC.